This T cell receptor (beta chain) was found in a study of CD4 and CD8 cells across lung adenocarcinoma regions. CDR3 length: 17 amino acids. V lost 0 bases, J lost 1 base, and 10 bases lay in between. Germline CDR1 and CDR2: MGHRA and YSYEKL. TCRdb re-called the PCR reads with MiXCR, one entry per CDR3 protein. The data contain some 20,000 distinct CDR3 sequences, approximately 52% of them seen just once; the ten biggest clones take up around 25%. The sample taken for sequencing was CD8+ T cells from the center of a lung tumor. The V gene is TRBV4-1, the J gene TRBJ2-6; D not resolved. The TCR was taken from a female donor with lung adenocarcinoma. The CD4 and CD8 labels of this study may be unreliable. The chain's CDR3 is CASSQERGGSGANVLTF. DNA of the CDR3: TGCGCCAGCAGCCAAGAACGCGGCGGTTCTGGGGCCAACGTCCTGACTTTC.